This is a list of T cell receptor beta chains from one sample in a study of siplizumab effects on memory and regulatory T cells. The data were produced by immunoSEQ multiplex PCR, yet TCRdb's version contains in-frame clones alone and is incomplete. This table has over 100,000 clones, over 90% appearing once. Sequencing was performed on Tregs sorted from blood. These receptors came from a human donor in good health. Both conserved end residues are part of each CDR3. D genes are given only for firm matches. Clone size, where shown, is once, few, many, or a class for clones that have expanded.

j_gene	d_gene	abundance	len	v_gene	CDR3nt	CDR3aa
TRBJ2-7	TRBD2	NA	13	TRBV6-5	TGTGCCAGCCGGCTAGCGGGGTTCTACGAGCAGTACTTC	CASRLAGFYEQYF
TRBJ2-1	NA	NA	13	TRBV12-5	TGTGCTAGTGGCCCCCGGACTGACAATGAGCAGTTCTTC	CASGPRTDNEQFF
TRBJ2-5	TRBD1	NA	14	TRBV10-3	TGTGCCATCAGGAATGACAGGGGAGAAGAGACCCAGTACTTC	CAIRNDRGEETQYF
TRBJ1-1	NA	NA	14	TRBV9	TGTGCCAGCAGCGTAGGGTGGAAGGGCACTGAAGCTTTCTTT	CASSVGWKGTEAFF
TRBJ2-3	NA	once	13	TRBV7-3	TGTGCCAGCAGCTCGCAGGGAACAGATACGCAGTATTTT	CASSSQGTDTQYF
TRBJ1-1	NA	NA	15	TRBV13	TGTGCCAGCAGCTTAGTAGGGGAAGGTAGAACTGAAGCTTTCTTT	CASSLVGEGRTEAFF
TRBJ1-2	TRBD1	NA	14	TRBV27	TGTGCCAGCAGTCCAAGACAGGGGTTCGATGGCTACACCTTC	CASSPRQGFDGYTF
TRBJ2-7	NA	once	13	TRBV30	TGTGCCTGGAGCGGCGGACTAAGCTACGAGCAGTACTTC	CAWSGGLSYEQYF
TRBJ1-1	NA	NA	15	TRBV6-5	TGTGCCAGCAGAAACGGGGGTTTCATGAACACTGAAGCTTTCTTT	CASRNGGFMNTEAFF
TRBJ2-7	NA	NA	13	TRBV6-5	TGTGCCAGCAGTTACGTTCCAGGTTTCGAGCAGTACTTC	CASSYVPGFEQYF
TRBJ1-4	TRBD1	NA	15	TRBV19	TGTGCCAGTAGTACACAGGGGGCAACTAATGAAAAACTGTTTTTT	CASSTQGATNEKLFF
TRBJ2-1	TRBD2	NA	17	TRBV5-1	TGCGCCAGCAGCTTAGGACTAGCGGGGGTAAACTACAATGAGCAGTTCTTC	CASSLGLAGVNYNEQFF
TRBJ2-2	NA	once	13	TRBV7-9	TGTGCCAGCAGCCTTGAGGCCGGCGGGGAGCTGTTTTTT	CASSLEAGGELFF
TRBJ1-1	NA	few	14	TRBV2	TGTGCCAGCATCAAGGGACGAATGAACACTGAAGCTTTCTTT	CASIKGRMNTEAFF
TRBJ2-3	TRBD2	NA	15	TRBV5-1	TGCGCCAGCAGCTCTACTAGCGGGAGTGCAGATACGCAGTATTTT	CASSSTSGSADTQYF
TRBJ2-7	NA	NA	18	TRBV5-1	TGCGCCAGCAGCTTGGCCGGGTTCTGGGAGCTGCCGGACGGGGAGCAGTGCTTC	CASSLAGFWELPDGEQCF
TRBJ2-5	TRBD2	NA	13	TRBV5-1	TGCGCCAGCAGGCGGGGGGGAGGAGAGACCCAGTACTTC	CASRRGGGETQYF
TRBJ2-7	NA	NA	16	TRBV11-2	TGTGCCAGCAGCTTAGATTGGAGGGCAGCGGGCTACGAGCAGTACTTC	CASSLDWRAAGYEQYF
TRBJ1-5	TRBD1	NA	15	TRBV30	TGTGCCTGGAGTGTTTCAGGGGGCAGCCCTCAGCCCCAGCATTTT	CAWSVSGGSPQPQHF
TRBJ2-7	TRBD1	NA	16	TRBV7-2	TGTGCCAGCAGCTTAGTCCCGGGACAGGGGGCCTACGAGCAGTACTTC	CASSLVPGQGAYEQYF
TRBJ1-6	NA	NA	15	TRBV27	TGTGCCAGCAGCCGAACCCAGCCTTCTCCGGGACCCCTCCACTTT	CASSRTQPSPGPLHF
TRBJ2-1	TRBD2	NA	15	TRBV2	TGTGCCAGCAGTACCGGGACTAGCGGGAGAAATGAGCAGTTCTTC	CASSTGTSGRNEQFF
TRBJ1-1	NA	NA	14	TRBV7-3	TGTGCCAGCAGCCCCGGGACATCGAACACTGAAGCTTTCTTT	CASSPGTSNTEAFF
TRBJ1-2	TRBD1	NA	15	TRBV19	TGTGCCAGCACTCATCATCAGGGACAGGGAGGAGGCTACACCTTC	CASTHHQGQGGGYTF
TRBJ2-3	NA	NA	14	TRBV30	TGTGCCTTCCAAGCCTGGGGGCAGGGAGATACGCAGTATTTT	CAFQAWGQGDTQYF
TRBJ1-2	TRBD1	NA	13	TRBV19	TGTGCCAGCAGGGCTCAGGGGGCGTTTGGCTACACCTTC	CASRAQGAFGYTF
TRBJ1-1	NA	few	16	TRBV18	TGTGCCAGCTCACCGGCCAGTCTCCTTCGGGGCACTGAAGCTTTCTTT	CASSPASLLRGTEAFF
TRBJ1-2	NA	NA	13	TRBV6-1	TGTGCCAGCAGTGACGGGGGGAACTATGGCTACACCTTC	CASSDGGNYGYTF